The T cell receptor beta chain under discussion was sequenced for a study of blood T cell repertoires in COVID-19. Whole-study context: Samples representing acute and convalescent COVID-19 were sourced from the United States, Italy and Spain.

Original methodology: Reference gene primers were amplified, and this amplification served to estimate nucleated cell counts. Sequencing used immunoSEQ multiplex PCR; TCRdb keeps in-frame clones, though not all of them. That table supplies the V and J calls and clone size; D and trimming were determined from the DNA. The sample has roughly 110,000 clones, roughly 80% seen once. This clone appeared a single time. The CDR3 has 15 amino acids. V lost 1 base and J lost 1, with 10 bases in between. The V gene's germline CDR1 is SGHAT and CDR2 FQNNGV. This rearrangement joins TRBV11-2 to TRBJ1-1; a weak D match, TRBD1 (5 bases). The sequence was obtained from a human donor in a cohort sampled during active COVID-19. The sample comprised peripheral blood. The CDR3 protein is CASSLARGGNTEAFF. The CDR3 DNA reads TGTGCCAGCAGCTTAGCGAGGGGAGGGAACACTGAAGCTTTCTTT.